These 8 T cell receptor beta chains originate from one sample sequenced in a study of cytomegalovirus exposure and HLA in healthy donors. In the PCR, 60 Vbeta and 13 Jbeta primers were used. Generated by immunoSEQ multiplex PCR, the TCRdb table keeps only in-frame clones and is missing some. The data show some 120,000 clones, approximately 15% seen once. Sequences were obtained from PBMCs. The receptors were gathered from a woman aged 18-29 years in good health and CMV-seronegative.

In this sample, this clone turned up a few times. The chain has TRBV30 and TRBJ2-7; D perhaps matches TRBD2 (6 bases). The CDR3 is 15 amino acids. Germline V gene lookup returns CDR1 GTSNPN and CDR2 SVGIG (reference sequence). The V gene lost 0 bases and the J gene lost 0 bases, with 12 bases spanning the gap. CDR3 coding DNA: TGTGCCTGGAGTGTACTAGGCGGGGCCTCCTACGAGCAGTACTTC. This encodes CAWSVLGGASYEQYF.

The gene calls are TRBV19 and TRBJ1-5, with a possible D match to TRBD1 (6 bases). The CDR3 covers 14 residues. V lost 8 bases and J 6 bases, leaving 17 bases between the germline ends. Germline CDR1 LNHDA, CDR2 SQIVND (reference sequence). For the CDR3, the DNA is TGTGCCAGTGTCGGCAGGGGCTGGGTTCAGCCCCAGCATTTT. It is translated as CASVGRGWVQPQHF. Using reference TRBV19 and TRBJ1-5 for the parts outside the CDR3, the full variable domain is DGGITQSPKYLFRKEGQNVTLSCEQNLNHDAMYWYRQDPGQGLRLIYYSQIVNDFQKGDIAEGYSVSREKKESFPLTVTSAQKNPTAFYLCASVGRGWVQPQHFGDGTRLSIL.

The V gene is TRBV28, the J gene TRBJ2-7; TRBD1 agrees at 9 bases. Germline V CDR1 and CDR2: MDHEN, SYDVKM. V shed 9 bases and J 2 bases; nucleotides not matched to a gene: 8. The CDR3 covers 14 residues. The CDR3: CASSRTGETYEQYF. CDR3 sequence (DNA): TGTGCCAGTTCAAGGACAGGGGAAACCTACGAGCAGTACTTC.

This chain uses TRBV19 with TRBJ1-5; weak D call: TRBD1 (5 bases). Germline V gives CDR1 LNHDA, CDR2 SQIVND (reference sequence). Trimming took 5 bases from V and 7 from J, leaving 21 bases between them. The CDR3 consists of 16 residues. DNA for the CDR3: TGTGCCAGTAGTGGGGGGTTTCGTCGCCCAGAACAGCCCCAGCATTTT. Translation gives CASSGGFRRPEQPQHF.

The chain carries TRBV5-1 and TRBJ1-4, with a tentative D call TRBD1 (5 bases). With 4 bases removed from V and 7 bases from J, the gap between germline ends came to 14 bases. The CDR3 spans 14 residues. From germline, CDR1 is SGHRS and CDR2 YFSETQ. The CDR3 region is CASSPSGGSEKLFF. In DNA, the CDR3 is TGCGCCAGCAGCCCCTCCGGGGGGAGTGAAAAACTGTTTTTT.

This clone was counted a few times. This sequence joins TRBV10-1 and TRBJ2-1; 8 bases fit TRBD2. The germline gives CDR1 WNHNN, CDR2 SYGVQD (reference sequence). V was clipped by 8 bases and J by 0 bases; unmatched bases: 6. This CDR3 region has 15 residues. The CDR3 sequence is CASPPGLVSYNEQFF. Here the CDR3 DNA reads TGCGCCAGCCCACCGGGACTAGTCTCCTACAATGAGCAGTTCTTC.

The chain links TRBV7-7 to TRBJ2-2; no clear D gene. CDR1 is SSHAT and CDR2 is FNYEAQ in the germline V gene (reference sequence). The V and J ends lost 2 bases and 1 base respectively, with 5 bases between them. CDR3 length: 14 amino acids. DNA for the CDR3: TGTGCCAGCAGCTTAAGCGAGAACACCGGGGAGCTGTTTTTT. It translates to CASSLSENTGELFF.

This clone was seen more than once but under ten times. The chain carries TRBV5-1 and TRBJ2-3; no definite D call. This CDR3 is 14 amino acids long. CDR1 and CDR2 from the germline V gene are SGHRS and YFSETQ. Trimming took off 5 bases at V and 0 bases at J, with 10 bases between the two ends. Here the CDR3 reads CASRVESSTDTQYF. CDR3 sequence (DNA): TGCGCCAGCAGGGTGGAGTCTAGCACAGATACGCAGTATTTT.